This T cell receptor (beta chain) was documented in a study of spatial heterogeneity in lung cancer (dated by TCRdb to between 2019 and 2020). With regard to the full study: The donors were 60 to 80 patients from the lung TRACERx cohort who had early-stage, untreated non-small cell lung cancer. Follow-up PBMC samples were sequenced whenever available, with the median time to follow-up being 2 to 3 years after resection. More beta-chain than alpha-chain transcripts were consistently detected, likely reflecting higher beta-chain transcript abundance. In the raw uncorrected reads, each unique combination of TCR and UMI appeared more than ten times on average. The study quantitatively compared TCR alpha and beta repertoires across multiple tumor regions, matched nontumor lung and blood in non-small cell lung cancer. Nonsynonymous mutation counts, determined by whole-exome sequencing of tumor tissue, were related to TCR repertoire features. Both alpha and beta chains were TCR-sequenced in hundreds of tumor regions, under 70 matched nontumor lung samples and around 54 PBMC samples obtained at surgery.

From the germline V gene, CDR1 is SGHTA and CDR2 is FQGTGA. Counted from cysteine to phenylalanine, this CDR3 has 9 amino acids. Only CDR3 DNA is held: 27 bases, read in frame from base 1. Trimming at the junction amounts to 11 bases on V and 5 bases on J, and the germline ends lie 6 bases apart. This clonotype was counted only a few times. Its antigen specificity is not known. No base quality information exists; no much larger clone differs at one position. In light of the paper, this sample's time point label describes: blood at routine non-recurrence follow-up after resection. For TCR sequencing, whole RNA was extracted from tumor and nontumor lung tissue, or from cryopreserved PBMC samples, and no cell sorting was done. Only patients for whom sufficient RNA was available from at least two tumor regions were selected for TCR sequencing. Receptor amplification or capture employed 5' RACE. Instrument used: NextSeq 500. To allow correction of PCR and sequencing errors, the TCR library protocol tagged every TCR cDNA molecule with a unique molecular identifier. For the original study's pipeline: Decombinator tools were used for TCR identification, UMI-based error correction and CDR3 extraction. Expanded TCRs were defined as those above a frequency of 2 per 1,000, corresponding to the top 1% of the tumor frequency distribution. Renyi diversity was calculated using the R vegan package after each repertoire was subsampled 100 times to 5,000 TCRs. CDR3 similarity networks were built from amino acid triplet string-kernel similarity, with CDR3s being connected when pairwise similarity was above 0.82. TCRdb itself trimmed the public reads at Q25 with fastp, ran MiXCR and retained productive beta chains. Rows are combined by CDR3 protein, so each entry shows the most common genes and DNA. TCRdb assigned the V and J calls; the authors' analysis was not used. The sample profile shows around 110,000 distinct CDR3 sequences; approximately 12% of them were found once. The top ten constitute around 17% of the sample.

Here is what the overall study found, with its caveats: Additional single-cell paired TCR alpha and beta sequencing was considered necessary to confirm, at a functional level, the hypothesis that regional TCRs recognize regional mutations. Comparisons of baseline and follow-up blood repertoires included only 14 to 15 patients. Ubiquitous expanded tumor TCRs were detected in blood more often at tumor resection than at routine follow-up.

Sequencing was performed on PBMCs, taken at follow-up. This clonotype was obtained from a male donor with early-stage non-small cell lung cancer. This chain joins TRBV7-3 to TRBJ2-5; the D gene assignment is ambiguous. The DNA is TGTGCCGAGGTGGAGACCCAGTACTTC. It encodes CAEVETQYF. Here the CDR3 is joined to the reference TRBV7-3 and TRBJ2-5 genes, and the full variable domain is: GAGVSQTPSNKVTEKGKYVELRCDPISGHTALYWYRQSLGQGPEFLIYFQGTGAADDSGLPNDRFFAVRPEGSVSTLKIQRTERGDSAVYLCAEVETQYFGPGTRLLVL.